A single count supports the clone carrying this T cell receptor beta chain. Its antigen is as yet unknown. This sample was included in a study of PD-1 blockade in classical Hodgkin lymphoma. Study observations and caveats: Whereas CD4+ TCR diversity had risen significantly by C4D1, CD8+ TCR diversity had not.

Some clones are missing from TCRdb's copy, which holds only in-frame ones; the method was immunoSEQ multiplex PCR. This sample has under 65,000 clones; 85% to 90% occur once, and the top ten carry over 12%. From germline, CDR1 is LGHNT and CDR2 FRNRAP. The V end lost 2 bases, the J end lost 0 bases, and 17 bases lay between the germline ends. CDR3 length equals 17 residues. After autologous stem cell transplantation all patients relapsed, and prior brentuximab vedotin exposure differed between cohorts. The receptor comes from a human donor with classical Hodgkin lymphoma. The chain combines TRBV12-5 with TRBJ2-7; a possible D gene is TRBD2 (7 bases). The sequencing here drew on peripheral blood mononuclear cells (PBMCs), taken at baseline. CDR3 in amino acids: CASGLYRGASSSYEQYF. The CDR3 DNA reads as TGTGCTAGTGGTTTGTACCGGGGGGCCTCTAGCTCCTACGAGCAGTACTTC.